The clone carrying this T cell receptor beta chain is a singleton in its sample. Antigen: not known. Time point here: pretreatment peripheral blood. Germline V CDR1 and CDR2: LGHNA, YSLEER. CDR3 length: 14 residues. With 1 base removed from V and 4 bases from J, the gap between germline ends came to 9 bases. The source of the sample is a study of PD-L1 blockade in urothelial cancer. Study-level points and caveats: For durable-benefit patients, tumor-associated blood clones expanded more at 3 weeks.

Into every PCR, synthetic TCR analog templates were spiked. Repertoires were generated with immunoSEQ multiplex PCR, while TCRdb's copy carries only in-frame clones and drops some. The profile covers about 72,000 clones, with approximately 83% appearing a single time and more than 13% taken by the ten largest. The specimen was PBMCs, collected around atezolizumab (anti-PD-L1) treatment. This chain uses TRBV4-3 with TRBJ2-3; a weak D match, TRBD1 (5 bases). The origin of this receptor is a man in his fifties or sixties with urothelial cancer. Here the CDR3 reads CASSQGREPDTQYF. The CDR3 nucleotides are TGCGCCAGCAGCCAAGGCAGGGAACCAGATACGCAGTATTTT.